This T cell receptor beta chain was sequenced in a study of blood T cells in healthy people across ages. The use of a sample-barcoded 5' primer and a J-beta primer mix characterized a second PCR of roughly 6 to 12 cycles. A tag from a template-switch adaptor with 12 random nucleotides marked each cDNA molecule. TCRdb reprocessed the 5' RACE reads with MiXCR, giving one entry per CDR3 protein. The table lists under 800,000 distinct CDR3 sequences, 35% to 45% of them singletons. This clonotype has more than one count but fewer than ten. The germline V gene encodes CDR1 SEHNR and CDR2 FQNEAQ (reference sequence). The ends lost 0 bases at V and 6 bases at J; junction bases unmatched: 4. CDR3 size: 14 residues. The sample providers were healthy Caucasian people from Russia, aged roughly 6 to 100.

The sequence came from a woman aged 55-69 years in good health. Sequencing was carried out using blood. This chain uses TRBV7-9 with TRBJ1-2; 7 bases are a match to TRBD1. CDR3 sequence reads: CASSLADRPHGYTF. The CDR3 coding sequence is TGTGCCAGCAGCTTAGCGGACAGGCCGCATGGCTACACCTTC. Full variable domain (remainder filled in from reference TRBV7-9 and TRBJ1-2): DTGVSQNPRHKITKRGQNVTFRCDPISEHNRLYWYRQTLGQGPEFLTYFQNEAQLEKSRLLSDRFSAERPKGSFSTLEIQRTEQGDSAMYLCASSLADRPHGYTFGSGTRLTVV.